This T cell receptor beta chain was captured in a study of OX40 agonist ivuxolimab in advanced cancers. About the research overall: Prior anti-PD-1, anti-PD-L1 or anti-CTLA-4 therapy did not bar entry, and about 38% had some. Study observations and caveats: CD8+ T cells (on average) carried more expanded clones than CD4+ T cells.

This CDR3 is built from 11 residues. V gave up 6 bases and J gave up 8 bases, with 10 bases separating them. CDR1 is SQVTM, CDR2 ANQGSEA, per germline. Regarding this clone: Its cognate antigen is unknown.

On cycle 4 day 1 and cycle 7 day 1, as well as at baseline, blood was sampled. TCRdb's table, derived via immunoSEQ multiplex PCR, lists solely in-frame clones and lacks some. The sample shows roughly 53,000 clones, approximately 86% of them seen only once. The rearrangement links TRBV29-1 to TRBJ1-4; possibly TRBD1 for D (6 bases). The sample was CD4+ or CD8+ T cells sorted from blood, taken in a trial of the OX40 agonist ivuxolimab. The receptor's source is an adult with an advanced solid tumor such as melanoma, head and neck, liver or kidney cancer. DNA of the CDR3: TGCAGCGTACAGGGTGTCGAAAAACTGTTTTTT. Protein product: CSVQGVEKLFF.